These 7 T cell receptor beta chains share one sample of origin, sequenced in a study of control samples from healthy donors and cancer patients (dated by TCRdb to about 2020). The library relied on the immunoSEQ multiplex PCR assay. As stored in TCRdb, this immuneACCESS dataset retains in-frame rearrangements with V and J assigned. A fraction of the clones does not appear; measured against another copy, unresolved V genes explain less than half of the discrepancy, and the remainder lacks a known reason. The sample data list approximately 89,000 clones, and approximately 81% of these were observed just once. Together, the top ten hold roughly 2% of the sample. Sequencing input: blood. The receptors were sampled from a woman aged 40-49 years in good health.

The chain recombines TRBV6-5 with TRBJ2-3; tentative D call: TRBD1 (5 bases). Trimming took off 7 bases at V and 2 bases at J, with 13 bases between the two ends. This CDR3 contains 14 residues. Germline values: CDR1 MNHEY, CDR2 SVGAGI. CDR3 nucleotides: TGTGCCAGCACCTCAGGGTACGACACAGATACGCAGTATTTT. It encodes CASTSGYDTDTQYF.

This sequence joins TRBV2 and TRBJ1-1; tentatively, D is TRBD1 (5 bases). Germline loops: CDR1 SNHLY, CDR2 FYNNEI. This CDR3 spans 15 amino acids. Trimming removed 3 bases at V and 1 base at J, with 12 bases between. The CDR3 loop reads CASSDRAPQNTEAFF. The CDR3 nucleotides are TGTGCCAGCAGTGACAGGGCACCACAGAACACTGAAGCTTTCTTT. Full variable domain (outside the CDR3, taken from reference TRBV2 and TRBJ1-1): EPEVTQTPSHQVTQMGQEVILRCVPISNHLYFYWYRQILGQKVEFLVSFYNNEISEKSEIFDDQFSVERPDGSNFTLKIRSTKLEDSAMYFCASSDRAPQNTEAFFGQGTRLTVV.

The chain uses TRBV10-1 and TRBJ2-2; possible D gene TRBD1, 6 bases. Trimming took off 7 bases at V and 3 bases at J, with 9 bases between the two ends. CDR3 length: 13 amino acids. Per germline, CDR1 WNHNN and CDR2 SYGVQD (reference sequence). The CDR3 sequence is CASMAGDTGELFF. CDR3 nucleotides: TGCGCCAGCATGGCAGGGGACACCGGGGAGCTGTTTTTT.

The chain recombines TRBV5-1 with TRBJ2-3; 7 positions agree with TRBD1. Germline trimming cut 2 bases from V and 0 bases from J; bases unmatched to any gene: 3. Germline-derived CDR1 and CDR2 are SGHRS and YFSETQ. The length of the CDR3 is 15 residues. The DNA of the CDR3 is TGCGCCAGCAGCTTAGGGACAGCGAGCACAGATACGCAGTATTTT. Protein sequence: CASSLGTASTDTQYF.

The rearrangement joins TRBV27 to TRBJ1-2; the D is unclear. Germline-derived CDR1 and CDR2 are MNHEY and SMNVEV (reference sequence). V was cut by 4 bases and J by 7 bases, with 10 bases left in between. The CDR3 has 12 residues. The CDR3 DNA reads as TGTGCCAGCAGTTCTGGTTCCTCTGGCTACACCTTC. Translated, it gives CASSSGSSGYTF.

The chain is built from TRBV6-6 and TRBJ1-1, with D possibly being TRBD1 (5 bases). The CDR3 is 14 amino acids. CDR1 is MNHNY and CDR2 is SVGAGI in the germline V gene (reference sequence). V was trimmed by 5 bases and J by 3 bases, leaving 13 bases between them. The CDR3 sequence is CASSPGAWDTEAFF. The CDR3 DNA reads TGTGCCAGCAGTCCCGGGGCGTGGGACACTGAAGCTTTCTTT.

The chain combines TRBV7-8 with TRBJ2-1, with TRBD2 matching over 8 bases. V was clipped by 6 bases and J by 3 bases; unmatched bases: 10. This CDR3 spans 16 amino acids. Germline V gene sequence: CDR1 SGHVS, CDR2 FQNEAQ. CDR3 region: CASRQIAGQHYNEQFF. DNA for the CDR3: TGTGCCAGCAGACAGATAGCGGGGCAGCACTACAATGAGCAGTTCTTC.